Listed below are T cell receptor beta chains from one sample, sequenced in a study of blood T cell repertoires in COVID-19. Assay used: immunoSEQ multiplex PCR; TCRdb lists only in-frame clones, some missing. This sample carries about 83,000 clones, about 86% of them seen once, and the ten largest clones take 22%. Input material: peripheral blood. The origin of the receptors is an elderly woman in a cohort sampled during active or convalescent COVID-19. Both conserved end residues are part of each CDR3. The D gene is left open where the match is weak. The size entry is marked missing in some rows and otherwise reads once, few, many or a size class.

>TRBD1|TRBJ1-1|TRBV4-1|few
TGCGCCAGCAGCCCACGACAGGGGGCTTCGAACACTGAAGCTTTCTTT
CASSPRQGASNTEAFF
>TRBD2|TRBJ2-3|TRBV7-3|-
TGTGCCAGCAGCAAGAGCGGGATTCATACAGATACGCAGTATTTT
CASSKSGIHTDTQYF
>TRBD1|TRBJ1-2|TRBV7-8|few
TGTGCCAGCAGCTTAGGACAGGGTCCCTATGGCTACACCTTC
CASSLGQGPYGYTF
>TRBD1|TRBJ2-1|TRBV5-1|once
TGCGCCAGCAGCTCGCCCCGGGACAGGGGCATGGGTGAGCAGTTCTTC
CASSSPRDRGMGEQFF
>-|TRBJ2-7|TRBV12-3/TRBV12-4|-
TGTGCCAGCAGTTTATTGGAGGGCGAGCAGTACTTC
CASSLLEGEQYF
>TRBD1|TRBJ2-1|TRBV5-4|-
TGTGCCAGCAGCTTGACAGGGGATGGTGAGCAGTTCTTC
CASSLTGDGEQFF
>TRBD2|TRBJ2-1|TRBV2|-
TGTGCCAGCAGTCCCCTAGCGGGGGAGTACAATGAGCAGTTCTTC
CASSPLAGEYNEQFF
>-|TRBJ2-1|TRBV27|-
TGTGCCAGCAGTTTGGGTTGGAGGTACAATGAGCAGTTCTTC
CASSLGWRYNEQFF
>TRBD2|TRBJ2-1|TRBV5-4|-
TGTGCCAGCAGCTTACAAGGGACTAAGGATGAGCAGTTCTTC
CASSLQGTKDEQFF
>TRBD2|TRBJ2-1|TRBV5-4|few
TGTGCCAGCAGCTTGGCCCGACTAGCGGGAGACGGTGAGCAGTTCTTC
CASSLARLAGDGEQFF
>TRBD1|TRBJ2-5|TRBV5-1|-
TGCGCCAGCAGCTTGGGACAACAGGGGACGGAGACCCAGTACTTC
CASSLGQQGTETQYF
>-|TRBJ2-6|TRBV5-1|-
TGCGCCAGCAGCTTGGGCCTGGCCTCTGGGGCCAACGTCCTGACTTTC
CASSLGLASGANVLTF
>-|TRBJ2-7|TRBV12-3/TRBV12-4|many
TGTGCCAGCAGCTCCAGTCCCTACGAGCAGTACTTC
CASSSSPYEQYF
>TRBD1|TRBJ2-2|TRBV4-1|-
TGCGCCAGCAGCCAAGTCGGGACAGAGAACACCGGGGAGCTGTTTTTT
CASSQVGTENTGELFF
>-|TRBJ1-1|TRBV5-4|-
TGTGCCAGCAGCTTGGGCCGGGGAGGCGGCACTGAAGCTTTCTTT
CASSLGRGGGTEAFF
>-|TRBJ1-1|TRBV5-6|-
TGTGCCAGCAGCTTTCTGGGGAGCACTGAAGCTTTCTTT
CASSFLGSTEAFF
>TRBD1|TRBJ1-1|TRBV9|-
TGTGCCAGCAGCCCCCCGGGTAAGGGGGCTTGGACTGAAGCTTTCTTT
CASSPPGKGAWTEAFF
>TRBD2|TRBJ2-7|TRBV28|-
TGTGCCAGCAGTTTAGGGGACTATGGCGAGCAGTACTTC
CASSLGDYGEQYF
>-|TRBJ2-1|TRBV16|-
TGTGCCAGCAGCCAGGGGGGCAATGAGCAGTTCTTC
CASSQGGNEQFF
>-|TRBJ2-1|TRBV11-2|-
TGTGCCAGCAGCTTAGGTCAGGGCACCTACAATGAGCAGTTCTTC
CASSLGQGTYNEQFF
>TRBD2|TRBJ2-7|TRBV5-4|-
TGTGCCAGCAGCTTCGGTGGGCTAGCGGGAAACGAGCAGTACTTC
CASSFGGLAGNEQYF
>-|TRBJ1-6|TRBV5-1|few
TGCGCCAGCAGCGGCGGGACGACTTATAATTCACCCCTCCACTTT
CASSGGTTYNSPLHF
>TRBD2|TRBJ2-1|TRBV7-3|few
TGTGCCAGCAGCTTAGTAACTAGCGGGGTATACAATGAGCAGTTCTTC
CASSLVTSGVYNEQFF
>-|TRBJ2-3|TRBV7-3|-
TGTGCCAGCAGCTTCGGGGACACAGATACGCAGTATTTT
CASSFGDTDTQYF
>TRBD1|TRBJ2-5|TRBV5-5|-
TGTGCCAGCAGTCGGACAGGGAAAGAGACCCAGTACTTC
CASSRTGKETQYF
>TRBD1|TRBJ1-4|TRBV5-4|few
TGTGCCAGCAGCCCCACACAGGGGGCGGGGGAAAAACTGTTTTTT
CASSPTQGAGEKLFF
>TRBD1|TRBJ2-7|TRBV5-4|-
TGTGCCAGCAGCTTGCGTTTTCAGGGGGCCTACGAGCAGTACTTC
CASSLRFQGAYEQYF
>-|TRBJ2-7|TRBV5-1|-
TGCGCCAGCAGCTTGGAAGAGGGCCCCTACGAGCAGTACTTC
CASSLEEGPYEQYF
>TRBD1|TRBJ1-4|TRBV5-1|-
TGCGCCAGCAGCTCGGACAGGGGAAGAGATGAAAAACTGTTTTTT
CASSSDRGRDEKLFF
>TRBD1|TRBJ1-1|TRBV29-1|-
TGCAGCGGAGGTAGGGGGCTCACTGAAGCTTTCTTT
CSGGRGLTEAFF
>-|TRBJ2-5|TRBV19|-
TGTGCCAGTAGTCTTTTCAGGGGAGAGACCCAGTACTTC
CASSLFRGETQYF
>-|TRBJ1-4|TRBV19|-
TGTGCCAGTAGTTCCCGCAGGCTTGAGGGTGAAAAACTGTTTTTT
CASSSRRLEGEKLFF
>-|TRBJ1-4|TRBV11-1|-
TGTGCCAGCGCGGGCAGCGCTAATGAAAAACTGTTTTTT
CASAGSANEKLFF
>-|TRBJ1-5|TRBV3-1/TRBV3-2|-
TGTGCCAGCAGCCAAGGGCAGGGCATACAGCCCCAGCATTTT
CASSQGQGIQPQHF
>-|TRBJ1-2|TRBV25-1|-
TGTGCCAGCAGTGAACGGGGTAACTATGGCTACACCTTC
CASSERGNYGYTF
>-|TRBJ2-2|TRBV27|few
TGTGCCAGCAGAACACAGGGTTACACCGGGGAGCTGTTTTTT
CASRTQGYTGELFF
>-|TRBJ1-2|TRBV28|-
TGTGCCAGCAGTTCCATCAGGCCTGGCTACACCTTC
CASSSIRPGYTF
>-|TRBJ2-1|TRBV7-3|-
TGTGCCAGCAGCTTAAGACACCTTCAGGGTGAGCAGTTCTTC
CASSLRHLQGEQFF
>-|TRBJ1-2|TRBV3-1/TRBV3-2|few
TGTGCCAGCAGCCAAGAATTCCAGGGGATTAATGGCTACACCTTC
CASSQEFQGINGYTF
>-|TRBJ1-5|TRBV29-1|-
TGCAGCGCCATCCCGACAGGATTCAATCAGCCCCAGCATTTT
CSAIPTGFNQPQHF
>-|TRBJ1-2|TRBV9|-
TGTGCCAGCAGCGCTCACTACTGGGGGGGTGGCTACACCTTC
CASSAHYWGGGYTF
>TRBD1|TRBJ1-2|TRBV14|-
TGTGCCAGCAGCCAAATCGCGGGGGCGGAAACAGGGGGCAGTGGCTACACCTTC
CASSQIAGAETGGSGYTF
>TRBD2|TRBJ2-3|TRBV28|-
TGTGCCAGCAGTTCTAGCGGGGCAGATACGCAGTATTTT
CASSSSGADTQYF
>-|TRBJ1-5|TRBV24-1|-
TGTGCCACCAGTGAGATGGGCAGGCAGCCCCAGCATTTT
CATSEMGRQPQHF
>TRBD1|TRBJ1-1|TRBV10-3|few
TGTGCCATCAGTCCATCCCCAGGGGGCGGGGACACTGAAGCTTTCTTT
CAISPSPGGGDTEAFF
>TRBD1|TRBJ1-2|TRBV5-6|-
TGTGCCAGCAGCTTCTTATCCCCGGACAGGGGCTATGGCTACACCTTC
CASSFLSPDRGYGYTF
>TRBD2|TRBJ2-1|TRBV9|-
TGTGCCAGCAGCGTAGCGGGAGGGGGTAGTGAGCAGTTCTTC
CASSVAGGGSEQFF
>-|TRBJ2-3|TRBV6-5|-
TGTGCCAGCAGGCTCAGTTTCACCCCCACAGATACGCAGTATTTT
CASRLSFTPTDTQYF
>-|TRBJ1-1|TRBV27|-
TGTGCCAGCAGCTTCGGGGAGAACACTGAAGCTTTCTTT
CASSFGENTEAFF
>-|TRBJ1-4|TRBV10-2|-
TGCGCCAGCAGTGAGGACGGGATTAAAGGGATGTTTTTT
CASSEDGIKGMFF